The entry below describes one T cell receptor beta chain. This sample was taken from a study of blood T cell repertoires in COVID-19. As for the study in general: Specimens from acute and convalescent COVID-19 originated in the United States, Italy and Spain.

Looked up from germline, CDR1 is SGDLS and CDR2 is YYNGEE. V was clipped by 7 bases and J by 2 bases, with 15 bases between them. CDR3 length: 14 residues. Sequencing was performed with immunoSEQ multiplex PCR; in TCRdb, only in-frame clones are kept and a portion is missing. This sample has approximately 90,000 clones, with approximately 90% found just once. The sequence derives from a man aged 55-75 years with acute or convalescent COVID-19. V and J are TRBV9 and TRBJ1-1; possible D gene TRBD1, 6 bases. Sequencing input: peripheral blood. The CDR3 nucleotides read TGTGCCAGCGATGTTTCCAGGGGAAACACTGAAGCTTTCTTT. This sequence encodes CASDVSRGNTEAFF.